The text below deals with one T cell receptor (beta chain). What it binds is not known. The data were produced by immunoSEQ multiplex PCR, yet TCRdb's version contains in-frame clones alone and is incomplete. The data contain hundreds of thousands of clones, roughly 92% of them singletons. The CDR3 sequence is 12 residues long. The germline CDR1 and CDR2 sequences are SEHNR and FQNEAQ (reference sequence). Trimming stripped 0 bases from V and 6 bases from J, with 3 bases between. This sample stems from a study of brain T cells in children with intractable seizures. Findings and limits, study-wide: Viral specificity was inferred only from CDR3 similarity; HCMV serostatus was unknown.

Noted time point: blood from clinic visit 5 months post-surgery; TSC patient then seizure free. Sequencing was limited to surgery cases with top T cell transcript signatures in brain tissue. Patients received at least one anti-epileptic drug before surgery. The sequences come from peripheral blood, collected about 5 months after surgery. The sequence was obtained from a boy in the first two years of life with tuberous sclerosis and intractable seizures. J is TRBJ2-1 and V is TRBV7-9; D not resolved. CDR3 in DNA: TGTGCCAGCAGCTTAGCCCTCAATGAGCAGTTCTTC. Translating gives CASSLALNEQFF.